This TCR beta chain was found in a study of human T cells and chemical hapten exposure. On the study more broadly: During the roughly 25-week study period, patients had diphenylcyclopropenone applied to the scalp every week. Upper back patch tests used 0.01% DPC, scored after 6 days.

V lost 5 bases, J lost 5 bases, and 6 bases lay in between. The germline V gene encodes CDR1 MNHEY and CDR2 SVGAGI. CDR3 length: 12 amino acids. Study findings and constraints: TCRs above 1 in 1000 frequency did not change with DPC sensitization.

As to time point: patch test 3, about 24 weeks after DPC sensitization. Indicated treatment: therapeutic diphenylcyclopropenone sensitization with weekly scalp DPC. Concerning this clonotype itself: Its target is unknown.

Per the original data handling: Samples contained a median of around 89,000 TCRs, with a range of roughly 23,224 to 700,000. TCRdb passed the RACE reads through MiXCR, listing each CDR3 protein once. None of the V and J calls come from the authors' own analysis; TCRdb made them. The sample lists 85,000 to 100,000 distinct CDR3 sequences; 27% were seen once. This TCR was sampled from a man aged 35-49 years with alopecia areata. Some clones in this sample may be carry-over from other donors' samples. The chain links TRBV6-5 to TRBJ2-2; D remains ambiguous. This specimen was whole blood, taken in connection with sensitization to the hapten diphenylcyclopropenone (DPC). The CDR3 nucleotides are TGTGCCAGCAGTAAGAGGACCGGGGAGCTGTTTTTT. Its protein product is CASSKRTGELFF.